These 31 T cell receptor beta chains were sequenced from one sample in a study of response to subunit inactivated influenza vaccine. A single record per CDR3 protein comes from TCRdb applying MiXCR to the RT-PCR reads. This sample has 750,000 to 850,000 distinct CDR3 sequences, with roughly 18% found just once. This specimen consisted of PBMCs from blood, obtained 5 days after vaccination. These receptors were obtained from a man aged 50 to 60 who received an inactivated influenza vaccine.

This clonotype has at least ten counts. The chain recombines TRBV6-1 with TRBJ1-2; 7 bases match TRBD1. Germline CDR1 reads MNHNS; CDR2 reads SASEGT. Germline trimming cut 6 bases from V and 3 bases from J; bases unmatched to any gene: 4. This CDR3 contains 13 residues. The CDR3: CASSFDRDYGYTF. The CDR3 DNA reads TGTGCCAGCAGCTTCGACAGGGACTATGGCTACACCTTC.

This clonotype was counted once. The V and J genes are TRBV6-4 and TRBJ2-3; 7 bases fit TRBD1. This CDR3 spans 14 amino acids. CDR1 and CDR2 (germline): MRHNA, SNTAGT. After removal of 6 bases from V and 7 bases from J, the junction contained 10 bases not matched to a gene. The CDR3 here is CASRGDSPPNTQYF. CDR3 sequence (DNA): TGTGCCAGCAGAGGGGACAGCCCGCCGAATACGCAGTATTTT.

The chain employs TRBV7-9 and TRBJ2-3; D is undetermined. Germline V gives CDR1 SEHNR, CDR2 FQNEAQ (reference sequence). Trimming removed 5 bases from V and 6 bases from J, with 9 bases in between. The CDR3 runs to 12 residues. In nucleotides, the CDR3 is TGTGCCAGCAGCCGAGGTTGCGATACGCAGTATTTT. Amino acid sequence: CASSRGCDTQYF.

A few counts support this clonotype. The gene calls are TRBV7-8 and TRBJ2-1; D uncertain. The V end lost 0 bases, the J end lost 10 bases, and 22 bases lay between the germline ends. This CDR3 region has 17 residues. CDR1 SGHVS and CDR2 FQNEAQ come from the germline V gene. CDR3 sequence reads: CASSLAIYARPFEEQFF. The CDR3 region has the DNA TGTGCCAGCAGCTTAGCCATTTATGCTAGGCCGTTCGAGGAGCAGTTCTTC. The full variable domain, rest sourced from reference TRBV7-8 and TRBJ2-1, is GAGVSQSPRYKVAKRGQDVALRCDPISGHVSLFWYQQALGQGPEFLTYFQNEAQLDKSGLPSDRFFAERPEGSVSTLKIQRTQQEDSAVYLCASSLAIYARPFEEQFFGPGTRLTVL.

This clonotype came up a few times. The CDR3 loop reads CASSYQTGPYEQYF. The CDR3 DNA follows: TGTGCCAGCAGTTACCAGACAGGGCCCTACGAGCAGTACTTC. The rearrangement links TRBV6-2 or TRBV6-3 to TRBJ2-7; 7 bases are a match to TRBD1. This CDR3 region has 14 residues. V was pared by 2 bases and J by 2 bases, with 3 bases of the junction left unmatched. Germline V gene lookup returns CDR1 MNHEY and CDR2 SVGEGT.

This clonotype was picked up a small number of times. V and J are TRBV20-1 and TRBJ1-3, with D possibly being TRBD1 (5 bases). Germline V gene lookup returns CDR1 DFQATT and CDR2 SNEGSKA (reference sequence). This CDR3 has 15 amino acids. The germline V and J ends were trimmed by 0 bases and 0 bases, with 9 bases remaining between them. The CDR3 DNA reads as TGCAGTGCTAGAGATTTGACAGTCTCTGGAAACACCATATATTTT. It is translated as CSARDLTVSGNTIYF.

This clonotype has more than one count but fewer than ten. The chain joins TRBV11-2 to TRBJ2-5; TRBD2 is a possible D gene (5 bases). The ends were cut back, 2 bases at V and 3 bases at J, with 7 bases in the middle. From germline, CDR1 is SGHAT and CDR2 FQNNGV. The CDR3 has 13 residues. The CDR3 DNA is TGTGCCAGCAGCTTAAAAGCGGAAGAGACCCAGTACTTC. It specifies CASSLKAEETQYF.

This clonotype was observed a handful of times. The rearrangement joins TRBV24-1 to TRBJ2-5; TRBD1 matches 7 bases. There are 16 residues in the CDR3. Germline lookup yields CDR1 KGHDR and CDR2 SFDVKD. Trimming took 3 bases from V and 1 from J; bases not matched to a gene: 7. This CDR3 is CATSDKPGQIQETQYF. The DNA of the CDR3 is TGTGCCACCAGTGATAAGCCGGGACAGATCCAAGAGACCCAGTACTTC.

Only a few counts were recorded for this clonotype. This chain joins TRBV13 and TRBJ2-1, with 16 bases identical to TRBD2. V shed 5 bases and J 3 bases; nucleotides not matched to a gene: 7. The CDR3 is made up of 18 amino acids. Germline CDR1 PRHDT, CDR2 FYEKMQ (reference sequence). The chain's CDR3 is CASSMGLAGGPIYNEQFF. The CDR3 region has the DNA TGTGCCAGCAGCATGGGACTAGCGGGAGGGCCTATCTACAATGAGCAGTTCTTC. The full variable domain, completed using reference TRBV13 and TRBJ2-1, is AAGVIQSPRHLIKEKRETATLKCYPIPRHDTVYWYQQGPGQDPQFLISFYEKMQSDKGSIPDRFSAQQFSDYHSELNMSSLELGDSALYFCASSMGLAGGPIYNEQFFGPGTRLTVL.

This clonotype was detected only a few times. The CDR3 bases are TGTGCCAGCAGCCCAACTGGATTCTCCTACAATGAGCAGTTCTTC. Protein: CASSPTGFSYNEQFF. The gene calls are TRBV4-2 and TRBJ2-1; D is unclear. The germline CDR1 and CDR2 sequences are LGHNA and YNFKEQ. V was pared by 4 bases and J by 0 bases, with 10 bases between. The CDR3 has 15 amino acids.

This sequence joins TRBV20-1 and TRBJ2-3; D possibly corresponds to TRBD2 (6 bases). V lost 3 bases and J 4 bases, leaving 17 bases between the germline ends. The CDR3 contains 15 residues. Germline values: CDR1 DFQATT, CDR2 SNEGSKA (reference sequence). The CDR3 is CSASPRLGTPDTQYF. In DNA, the CDR3 is TGCAGTGCTAGCCCACGACTAGGTACCCCAGATACGCAGTATTTT.

This clonotype has more than one count but fewer than ten. CDR3 in amino acids: CSARPTGTGNTIYF. The CDR3, as DNA: TGCAGTGCTAGACCCACAGGGACTGGAAACACCATATATTTT. The chain is built from TRBV20-1 and TRBJ1-3; D is perhaps TRBD1 (6 bases). V lost 2 bases to trimming and J lost 2 bases, with 10 bases between them. The CDR3 contains 14 residues. CDR1 and CDR2 (germline): DFQATT, SNEGSKA (reference sequence).

The chain recombines TRBV6-5 with TRBJ2-7; D uncertain. Trimming left V 2 bases short and J 0 bases short, with 11 bases between. Per germline, CDR1 MNHEY and CDR2 SVGAGI. The CDR3 extends over 15 amino acids. In DNA, the CDR3 is TGTGCCAGCAGTTACAGGTCTGCCCCCTCCTACGAGCAGTACTTC. Its protein product is CASSYRSAPSYEQYF.

This chain joins TRBV11-2 and TRBJ2-2; TRBD2 is a possible D gene (6 bases). This CDR3 spans 16 amino acids. Germline lookup yields CDR1 SGHAT and CDR2 FQNNGV. The V and J ends lost 5 bases and 4 bases respectively, with 17 bases between them. The CDR3 DNA sequence: TGTGCCAGCAGCCCCAGCGGAATCGGGGGCACCGGGGAGCTGTTTTTT. Translation gives CASSPSGIGGTGELFF.

Note on this clonotype: Germline and junction disagree at one end, which may indicate a read error. The gene calls are TRBV5-5 and TRBJ1-1; perhaps TRBD1 as D (5 bases). Germline V gene data show CDR1 as SGHKS and CDR2 as YYEKEE (reference sequence). This CDR3 is 13 amino acids long. The CDR3 coding sequence is TGTGCCAGCAGCTGGGGGGAGGGAACTGTAGCTTTCTTT. Protein sequence: CASSWGEGTVAFF.

This clonotype was seen more than once but under ten times. This chain joins TRBV10-3 and TRBJ2-5; TRBD2 is a possible D gene (5 bases). This CDR3 contains 14 residues. Deletions cut 2 bases from V and 5 bases from J, with 12 bases between. CDR1 is ENHRY and CDR2 is SYGVKD in the germline V gene. CDR3 in amino acids: CAISEPGLGETQYF. The CDR3 bases are TGTGCCATCAGTGAGCCGGGGTTAGGTGAGACCCAGTACTTC.

This sequence joins TRBV7-2 and TRBJ2-7; the D is unclear. V lost 6 bases and J 0 bases, leaving 15 bases between the germline ends. CDR3 length: 15 amino acids. Germline V gene data show CDR1 as SGHTA and CDR2 as FQGNSA. In DNA form, the CDR3 reads TGTGCCAGCAGTTCCCAGAGTAGCCACTCCTACGAGCAGTACTTC. Amino acid sequence: CASSSQSSHSYEQYF. Complete variable domain (other parts from reference TRBV7-2 and TRBJ2-7): GAGVSQSPSNKVTEKGKDVELRCDPISGHTALYWYRQSLGQGLEFLIYFQGNSAPDKSGLPSDRFSAERTGGSVSTLTIQRTQQEDSAVYLCASSSQSSHSYEQYFGPGTRLTVT.

This clonotype has a handful of counts. The chain has TRBV7-9 and TRBJ2-3; D might be TRBD1 (5 bases). Germline CDR1 is SEHNR and CDR2 is FQNEAQ (reference sequence). The V end lost 2 bases, the J end lost 3 bases, and 12 bases lay between the germline ends. The CDR3 is 15 residues long. CDR3 nucleotides: TGTGCCAGCAGCTTAAGCAGGGCCCTGACAGATACGCAGTATTTT. It codes for CASSLSRALTDTQYF.

J is TRBJ2-5 and V is TRBV2; D may match TRBD1 or TRBD2 (5 bases each). The ends were cut back, 4 bases at V and 2 bases at J, with 8 bases in the middle. The germline gives CDR1 SNHLY, CDR2 FYNNEI. The CDR3 is made up of 13 amino acids. The CDR3 protein is CASSVGRQETQYF. DNA for the CDR3: TGTGCCAGCAGTGTGGGACGGCAAGAGACCCAGTACTTC.

This rearrangement joins TRBV20-1 to TRBJ2-3; the match to TRBD2 covers 13 bases. Germline V gene data show CDR1 as DFQATT and CDR2 as SNEGSKA (reference sequence). CDR3 length: 17 amino acids. Unmatched junction bases numbered 7, after V lost 2 bases and J lost 2 bases. Here the CDR3 reads CSARTQGLAGSTDTQYF. DNA of the CDR3: TGCAGTGCTAGAACACAGGGACTAGCGGGGTCCACAGATACGCAGTATTTT.

This clonotype has a handful of counts. This rearrangement joins TRBV4-3 to TRBJ2-2; D unclear. Germline CDR1 is LGHNA and CDR2 is YSLEER. The CDR3 sequence is 17 residues long. Trimming took off 3 bases at V and 1 base at J, with 15 bases between the two ends. As DNA, the CDR3 is TGCGCCAGCAGCCAGCGTTTGTACAGAGAGAACACCGGGGAGCTGTTTTTT. It is translated as CASSQRLYRENTGELFF.

The table lists this clonotype with a few counts. V gene TRBV7-2 combines with J gene TRBJ2-5; no clear D. CDR1 is SGHTA and CDR2 is FQGNSA in the germline V gene. Trimming removed 5 bases at V and 2 bases at J, with 15 bases between. The CDR3 consists of 15 residues. The CDR3 spells CASSPHVTRQETQYF. The DNA for the CDR3 is TGTGCCAGCAGCCCCCACGTGACAAGGCAAGAGACCCAGTACTTC.

This clonotype was seen many times. The J gene is TRBJ2-5, the V gene TRBV4-3, with D unresolved. This CDR3 comprises 15 residues. V lost 1 base, J lost 0 bases, and 9 bases lay in between. CDR1 is LGHNA and CDR2 is YSLEER in the germline V gene. The CDR3 region is CASSQGTLHQETQYF. The DNA of the CDR3 is TGCGCCAGCAGCCAAGGAACCCTACACCAAGAGACCCAGTACTTC.

The V and J genes are TRBV5-1 and TRBJ2-3; D gene ambiguous. CDR1 is SGHRS, CDR2 YFSETQ, per germline. With 4 bases removed from V and 3 bases from J, the gap between germline ends came to 12 bases. The CDR3 is 14 residues long. CDR3 sequence reads: CASSLRPTTDTQYF. CDR3 sequence (DNA): TGCGCCAGCAGCCTAAGACCTACTACAGATACGCAGTATTTT. The full variable domain, completed using reference TRBV5-1 and TRBJ2-3, is KAGVTQTPRYLIKTRGQQVTLSCSPISGHRSVSWYQQTPGQGLQFLFEYFSETQRNKGNFPGRFSGRQFSNSRSEMNVSTLELGDSALYLCASSLRPTTDTQYFGPGTRLTVL.

This clonotype occurred many times. This chain joins TRBV30 and TRBJ2-1, with 9 bases that match TRBD1. The CDR3 runs 15 residues. Germline-derived CDR1 and CDR2 are GTSNPN and SVGIG (reference sequence). The junction had 5 bases not matched to a gene; V was cut back by 1 base and J by 4 bases. This CDR3 reads CAWSGGTGFYNEQFF. CDR3 DNA sequence: TGTGCCTGGAGTGGTGGGACAGGGTTTTACAATGAGCAGTTCTTC.

The chain combines TRBV5-1 with TRBJ2-3, with a tentative D call TRBD2 (6 bases). V lost 2 bases, J lost 0 bases, and 10 bases lay in between. CDR1 and CDR2 from the germline V gene are SGHRS and YFSETQ. The CDR3 is 15 amino acids. The CDR3 region is CASSFGGASTDTQYF. CDR3 in DNA: TGCGCCAGCAGCTTCGGCGGGGCTAGCACAGATACGCAGTATTTT.

On this clonotype itself: An end of the junction differs from the germline gene, which may be a read error. The chain uses TRBV27 and TRBJ2-1, with 10 bases fitting TRBD2. The CDR3 totals 17 residues. Germline V gene lookup returns CDR1 MNHEY and CDR2 SMNVEV (reference sequence). The CDR3 sequence is CTSSLSALAGFYNEQFF. The CDR3 nucleotides are TGCACCAGCAGTTTATCCGCACTAGCGGGATTCTACAATGAGCAGTTCTTC.

This clonotype was seen a handful of times. The J gene is TRBJ2-7, the V gene TRBV29-1; 7 bases are a match to TRBD1. V trimming: 5 bases; J trimming: 7 bases; junction bases outside the gene matches: 8. The CDR3 runs 12 residues. Germline V gene lookup returns CDR1 SQVTM and CDR2 ANQGSEA. As DNA, the CDR3 is TGCAGCGTTCTGGGGTCCAGGGGGGAGCAGTACTTC. This encodes CSVLGSRGEQYF.

The chain couples TRBV7-9 to TRBJ2-1; D is uncertain. V lost 1 base to trimming and J lost 3 bases, with 7 bases between them. Per the germline V gene, CDR1 is SEHNR and CDR2 is FQNEAQ (reference sequence). The CDR3 covers 14 residues. CDR3 sequence (DNA): TGTGCCAGCAGCTTAGGGAGTTACTACAATGAGCAGTTCTTC. Residues: CASSLGSYYNEQFF. The whole variable domain, remainder taken from reference TRBV7-9 and TRBJ2-1, is DTGVSQNPRHKITKRGQNVTFRCDPISEHNRLYWYRQTLGQGPEFLTYFQNEAQLEKSRLLSDRFSAERPKGSFSTLEIQRTEQGDSAMYLCASSLGSYYNEQFFGPGTRLTVL.

This clonotype has a count of ten or more. This chain uses TRBV7-9 with TRBJ2-6; D is uncertain. Trimming shortened V by 8 bases and J by 0 bases, and 5 bases separated the two germline ends. Germline V gives CDR1 SEHNR, CDR2 FQNEAQ (reference sequence). The CDR3 consists of 13 residues. CDR3 DNA: TGTGCCAGCCGCAACTCTGGGGCCAACGTCCTGACTTTC. Protein: CASRNSGANVLTF.

In its sample, this clonotype was seen a few times. This chain joins TRBV4-3 and TRBJ2-2, with 8 bases lining up with TRBD2. This CDR3 has 18 residues. Germline assignment: CDR1 LGHNA and CDR2 YSLEER. J lost 3 bases, V lost 3 bases, and 12 bases had no gene match. The CDR3 DNA sequence: TGCGCCAGCAGCCAGTACGGAAGGCTAGCGGGTCACACCGGGGAGCTGTTTTTT. Translation gives CASSQYGRLAGHTGELFF.